This passage covers 27 T cell receptor beta chains from one sample sequenced in a study of long-term antiretroviral therapy in people with HIV. Investigators performed immunoSEQ version v3.0 at survey level. Method: immunoSEQ multiplex PCR; TCRdb's copy keeps in-frame clones and lacks some. The data show approximately 13,000 clones, over 70% seen once. Material: unsorted PBMCs, obtained 1.3 years before starting antiretroviral therapy. These receptors all come from a man aged 40-55 years with HIV.

This chain uses TRBV6-5 with TRBJ2-5, with D perhaps matching TRBD1 or TRBD2 (5 bases each). The DNA end is more similar to TRBJ2-7, so the J call may be wrong. In germline, CDR1 is MNHEY, CDR2 SVGAGI. CDR3 length: 15 residues. The CDR3 spells CASSYGLGTNYEQYF. In nucleotides, the CDR3 is TGTGCCAGCAGTTACGGATTGGGGACGAACTACGAGCAGTACTTC.

The chain uses TRBV4-1 and TRBJ2-7; 7 nucleotides align to TRBD1. This CDR3 has 14 residues. The germline V gene encodes CDR1 MGHRA and CDR2 YSYEKL. V was clipped by 5 bases and J by 2 bases; unmatched bases: 6. The CDR3 loop is CASSDDRVAYEQYF. The DNA for the CDR3 is TGCGCCAGCAGCGATGACAGGGTGGCCTACGAGCAGTACTTC.

This clone was observed once. CDR3 nucleotides: TGTGCCAGCAGCTCTGGACAGGCCCATGAGCAGTTCTTC. This codes for CASSSGQAHEQFF. This sequence joins TRBV7-9 and TRBJ2-1; 7 positions agree with TRBD1. Looked up from germline, CDR1 is SEHNR and CDR2 is FQNEAQ (reference sequence). V gave up 4 bases and J gave up 8 bases; unmatched junction bases: 5. The CDR3 has 13 amino acids.

This rearrangement joins TRBV7-9 to TRBJ2-5; 14 nucleotides align to TRBD2. J lost 4 bases, V lost 7 bases, and 11 bases had no gene match. Germline-derived CDR1 and CDR2 are SEHNR and FQNEAQ (reference sequence). This CDR3 is 17 amino acids long. Written as DNA, the CDR3 is TGTGCCAGCACCGATGGACTAGCGGGGGGACCTCTAGAGACCCAGTACTTC. As protein: CASTDGLAGGPLETQYF.

This clone was recorded once. The chain carries TRBV5-1 and TRBJ2-3; 11 bases are a match to TRBD2. V lost 0 bases to trimming and J lost 1 base; unmatched junction nucleotides: 1. The CDR3 covers 16 residues. Per germline, CDR1 SGHRS and CDR2 YFSETQ. The CDR3 spells CASSLVAGGRTDTQYF. The CDR3 DNA sequence: TGCGCCAGCAGCTTGGTAGCGGGGGGGCGCACAGATACGCAGTATTTT. Using reference TRBV5-1 and TRBJ2-3 for the parts outside the CDR3, the full variable domain is KAGVTQTPRYLIKTRGQQVTLSCSPISGHRSVSWYQQTPGQGLQFLFEYFSETQRNKGNFPGRFSGRQFSNSRSEMNVSTLELGDSALYLCASSLVAGGRTDTQYFGPGTRLTVL.

V is TRBV27 and J is TRBJ2-7, with D perhaps TRBD1 (6 bases). The germline CDR1 and CDR2 sequences are MNHEY and SMNVEV (reference sequence). The CDR3 has 12 residues. Trimming removed 5 bases at V and 6 bases at J, with 11 bases between. The CDR3 here is CASSNTGSEQYF. CDR3 coding DNA: TGTGCCAGCAGTAATACAGGGTCCGAGCAGTACTTC.

This clone was seen just once. CDR3: CASSLAPRGKSTDTQYF. The CDR3 DNA sequence: TGTGCCAGCAGCTTAGCGCCGAGGGGAAAGAGCACAGATACGCAGTATTTT. The chain carries TRBV7-6 and TRBJ2-3; possibly TRBD1 or TRBD2 for D (5 bases each). Germline V gives CDR1 SGHVS, CDR2 FNYEAQ. CDR3 size: 17 residues. V lost 0 bases and J lost 0, with 13 bases in between. Full variable domain (remainder filled in from reference TRBV7-6 and TRBJ2-3): GAGVSQSPRYKVTKRGQDVALRCDPISGHVSLYWYRQALGQGPEFLTYFNYEAQQDKSGLPNDRFSAERPEGSISTLTIQRTEQRDSAMYRCASSLAPRGKSTDTQYFGPGTRLTVL.

The chain recombines TRBV13 with TRBJ2-6; D gene uncertain. V was clipped by 3 bases and J by 1 base, with 4 bases between them. CDR3 length: 14 amino acids. Germline loops: CDR1 PRHDT, CDR2 FYEKMQ (reference sequence). Here the CDR3 DNA reads TGTGCCAGCAGCTTCAAGTCTGGGGCCAACGTCCTGACTTTC. Residues: CASSFKSGANVLTF.

The V gene is TRBV15, the J gene TRBJ1-2; D gene uncertain. This CDR3 is built from 13 residues. V was shortened by 3 bases and J by 3 bases, with 8 bases between the two germline ends. Per the germline V gene, CDR1 is LNHNV and CDR2 is YYDKDF (reference sequence). CDR3 DNA: TGTGCCACCAGCAGGGGAATGGACTATGGCTACACCTTC. This sequence encodes CATSRGMDYGYTF.

The chain carries TRBV7-8 and TRBJ1-4; D gene unclear. Trimming shortened V by 5 bases and J by 3 bases, and 16 bases separated the two germline ends. This CDR3 contains 16 residues. Germline CDR1 reads SGHVS; CDR2 reads FQNEAQ. CDR3 region: CASSPRGRLSNEKLFF. The CDR3 DNA reads TGTGCCAGCAGCCCCCGCGGCAGGCTGTCTAATGAAAAACTGTTTTTT. The full variable domain, with the rest looked up from reference TRBV7-8 and TRBJ1-4, is GAGVSQSPRYKVAKRGQDVALRCDPISGHVSLFWYQQALGQGPEFLTYFQNEAQLDKSGLPSDRFFAERPEGSVSTLKIQRTQQEDSAVYLCASSPRGRLSNEKLFFGSGTQLSVL.

The chain recombines TRBV4-1 with TRBJ2-5; D call uncertain. The CDR3 is 13 residues long. Germline V gene data show CDR1 as MGHRA and CDR2 as YSYEKL. Deletions cut 1 base from V and 5 bases from J, with 8 bases between. DNA of the CDR3: TGCGCCAGCAGCCAAGCTGGTGTTGAGACCCAGTACTTC. Protein sequence: CASSQAGVETQYF.

The J gene is TRBJ2-2, the V gene TRBV11-2; D is perhaps TRBD2 (6 bases). From germline, CDR1 is SGHAT and CDR2 FQNNGV. With 5 bases removed from V and 0 bases from J, the gap between germline ends came to 16 bases. The CDR3 runs 17 residues. The CDR3 reads CASSPRSVAANTGELFF. The CDR3 DNA reads as TGTGCCAGCAGCCCCAGGTCGGTAGCGGCGAACACCGGGGAGCTGTTTTTT.

The chain combines TRBV19 with TRBJ2-7; 7 bases align to TRBD1. The J segment lost 3 bases and the V segment lost 6 bases, leaving 11 bases of the junction unmatched. The CDR3 runs 15 residues. Germline lookup yields CDR1 LNHDA and CDR2 SQIVND (reference sequence). The CDR3 is CASSLLPGQFYEQYF. In DNA form, the CDR3 reads TGTGCCAGTAGCCTCCTACCGGGACAGTTCTACGAGCAGTACTTC.

This clone was seen a handful of times. This chain uses TRBV2 with TRBJ2-7, with 8 positions matching TRBD1. The CDR3 covers 15 residues. V trimming: 2 bases; J trimming: 2 bases; junction bases outside the gene matches: 5. In germline, CDR1 is SNHLY, CDR2 FYNNEI. CDR3 sequence reads: CASSEYQGATYEQYF. The DNA of the CDR3 is TGTGCCAGCAGTGAATACCAGGGGGCAACCTACGAGCAGTACTTC. Together with reference TRBV2 and TRBJ2-7, the CDR3 gives the full variable domain: EPEVTQTPSHQVTQMGQEVILRCVPISNHLYFYWYRQILGQKVEFLVSFYNNEISEKSEIFDDQFSVERPDGSNFTLKIRSTKLEDSAMYFCASSEYQGATYEQYFGPGTRLTVT.

This chain joins TRBV4-1 and TRBJ1-2; D call uncertain. This CDR3 spans 17 amino acids. Per the germline V gene, CDR1 is MGHRA and CDR2 is YSYEKL. The germline V and J ends were trimmed by 3 bases and 0 bases, with 17 bases remaining between them. For the CDR3, the DNA is TGCGCCAGCAGCCACGAGGGCGGCCAGACCCCTAACTATGGCTACACCTTC. Protein sequence: CASSHEGGQTPNYGYTF.

The gene calls are TRBV6-6 and TRBJ1-1; D gene ambiguous. Germline CDR1 is MNHNY and CDR2 is SVGAGI (reference sequence). There are 15 residues in the CDR3. Trimming took 0 bases from V and 6 from J, leaving 14 bases between them. The CDR3 reads CASSYSIGRGAEAFF. CDR3 DNA sequence: TGTGCCAGCAGTTACTCGATAGGGCGGGGTGCTGAAGCTTTCTTT.

The V and J genes are TRBV20-1 and TRBJ1-2; D possibly corresponds to TRBD1 (6 bases). The CDR3 covers 11 residues. CDR1 and CDR2 (germline): DFQATT, SNEGSKA (reference sequence). V was pared by 3 bases and J by 6 bases, with 8 bases between. CDR3 nucleotide sequence: TGCAGTGCTAGGTACAGGGATGGCTACACCTTC. Protein: CSARYRDGYTF.

CDR3 loop: CAISSRGDEQFF. In nucleotides, the CDR3 is TGTGCCATCAGTTCCAGGGGCGATGAGCAGTTCTTC. The chain combines TRBV10-3 with TRBJ2-1, with TRBD1 as a possible D gene (6 bases). The V end was cut by 5 bases, the J end by 8 bases, with 10 bases between. The CDR3 totals 12 residues. Germline V gene lookup returns CDR1 ENHRY and CDR2 SYGVKD.

The V call is TRBV5-1, the J call TRBJ2-5, with D unclear. CDR3 length equals 11 residues. V lost 1 base, J lost 2 bases, and 0 bases lay in between. The germline V gene has CDR1 SGHRS and CDR2 YFSETQ. The CDR3 protein is CASSLQETQYF. The CDR3 DNA reads TGCGCCAGCAGCTTGCAAGAGACCCAGTACTTC.

This sequence joins TRBV29-1 and TRBJ2-1, with TRBD2 matching 10 bases. The CDR3 spans 14 residues. Germline V lookup: CDR1 SQVTM, CDR2 ANQGSEA. With 4 bases clipped from V and 10 bases from J, the junction kept 10 bases outside the gene matches. The CDR3 bases are TGCAGCGTTGTAGCGGGGGGAACCTCCGGAGAGCAGTTCTTC. Encoded protein: CSVVAGGTSGEQFF.

With respect to this clone: Germline and junction disagree at one end, which may indicate a read error. This rearrangement joins TRBV13 to TRBJ2-5; 9 nucleotides agree with TRBD1. This CDR3 region has 13 residues. From germline, CDR1 is PRHDT and CDR2 FYEKMQ (reference sequence). The CDR3 sequence: CASSIGTGETQYF. CDR3 nucleotides: TGTGCCAGCAGCATAGGGACAGGGGAGACCCAGTACTTC.

The chain recombines TRBV18 with TRBJ1-4, with D possibly matching TRBD1 (5 bases). The CDR3 loop spans 14 amino acids. V lost 1 base, J lost 8 bases, and 11 bases lay in between. In germline, CDR1 is KGHSH, CDR2 LQKENI. CDR3 protein: CASSPRGTLEKLFF. DNA for the CDR3: TGTGCCAGCTCACCACGAGGGACCCTCGAAAAACTGTTTTTT.

The chain uses TRBV28 and TRBJ2-7; 7 nucleotides align to TRBD1. J was trimmed by 3 bases and V by 6 bases; bases with no gene match: 8. The germline V gene has CDR1 MDHEN and CDR2 SYDVKM. CDR3 length equals 14 residues. For the CDR3, the DNA is TGTGCCAGCAGAATGCCCCAGGGGGACTACGAGCAGTACTTC. It encodes CASRMPQGDYEQYF. Based on the CDR3 plus reference TRBV28 and TRBJ2-7, the full variable domain is DVKVTQSSRYLVKRTGEKVFLECVQDMDHENMFWYRQDPGLGLRLIYFSYDVKMKEKGDIPEGYSVSREKKERFSLILESASTNQTSMYLCASRMPQGDYEQYFGPGTRLTVT.

This clone was seen only a few times. This chain uses TRBV5-1 with TRBJ1-3; D not certain. The germline V gene has CDR1 SGHRS and CDR2 YFSETQ. Trimming stripped 1 base from V and 0 bases from J, with 5 bases between. The CDR3 contains 14 residues. The CDR3 coding sequence is TGCGCCAGCAGCTTGACAAACTCTGGAAACACCATATATTTT. Its translation: CASSLTNSGNTIYF.

This rearrangement joins TRBV5-1 to TRBJ2-3; the D gene could be TRBD1 or TRBD2 (5 bases each). Looked up from germline, CDR1 is SGHRS and CDR2 is YFSETQ. CDR3 length equals 15 residues. Trimming left V 4 bases short and J 1 base short, with 13 bases between. CDR3 in DNA: TGCGCCAGCAGCCGGTCCGGGGCAGGCACAGATACGCAGTATTTT. Its protein product is CASSRSGAGTDTQYF.

The chain couples TRBV7-9 to TRBJ1-2; TRBD1 is a possible D gene (5 bases). From germline, CDR1 is SEHNR and CDR2 FQNEAQ (reference sequence). The V and J ends lost 6 bases and 1 base respectively, with 9 bases between them. CDR3 size: 13 residues. The CDR3 coding sequence is TGTGCCAGCAGGGGGGGGAGTAACTATGGCTACACCTTC. Its protein is CASRGGSNYGYTF.

V is TRBV6-5 and J is TRBJ2-1; TRBD2 matches at 9 bases. After removal of 2 bases from V and 5 bases from J, the junction contained 4 bases not matched to a gene. CDR3 length: 15 residues. The V gene's germline CDR1 is MNHEY and CDR2 SVGAGI. The CDR3 here is CASSYERGANNEQFF. CDR3 nucleotides: TGTGCCAGCAGTTACGAGCGGGGGGCTAACAATGAGCAGTTCTTC.